This TCR gamma chain appears in the sequencing data of a study of Vδ1+ human thymocytes. The CDR3 loop spans 14 amino acids. Trimming at V came to 4 bases and at J to 9 bases, leaving 15 bases not matched to a gene. Germline values: CDR1 GITISATS, CDR2 ISYDGTV (reference sequence). Extracted RNA was reverse transcribed into cDNA. Multiplex PCR used pooled V-gene forward primers and a constant-region reverse primer to amplify CDR3s. TCRdb fed the multiplex PCR reads into CATT to redo clone calling. The top ten clones hold around 2% of a sample with over 5,500 gamma-chain clones, about 43% of them seen once. Points from the study as a whole: Highly polyclonal TRG and TRD repertoires with Gaussian CDR3 length distributions appeared in thymus.

This clone was seen a handful of times. The antigen is not known. The sequence came from a boy in the first two years of life who had congenital heart surgery. The sequencing sample was made of Vdelta1+ gamma-delta thymocytes from the thymus. The subset denotes: FACS-sorted CD3+ TCRalphabeta- TCRVdelta1+ TCRVdelta2- thymocytes. The genes are TRGV9 and TRGJ1 or TRGJ2. This CDR3 reads CALWDPQFHVKKLF. DNA of the CDR3: TGTGCCTTGTGGGACCCGCAATTTCACGTTAAGAAACTCTTT.